These T cell receptor beta chains were read from a single sample in a study of persistence of HIV-infected CD4 T cells. Libraries were prepared by immunoSEQ multiplex PCR; TCRdb keeps only in-frame clonotypes and omits some of them. This sample yields about 6,500 clones, of which around three quarters are seen a single time; 66% belongs to the top ten. The antigens for these receptors are not known. The specimen was CD4+ T cells sorted from PBMCs after approximately 19-hour stimulation, collected from a patient who received antiretroviral therapy. These receptors were taken from an adult woman with HIV who was CMV-seropositive. CDR3s include the opening cysteine and the closing phenylalanine or tryptophan. Fields, in order: clone size, J gene, V gene, D gene, CDR3 DNA, CDR3 protein. A D gene is named only where the DNA matches it firmly. Size is omitted from some rows. Given values are once, few, many or a class for expanded clones.

. | TRBJ2-5 | TRBV2 | TRBD2 | TGTGCCAGCAGACCCGAAGCGGGGGTGGGAGAGACCCAGTACTTC | CASRPEAGVGETQYF
. | TRBJ2-7 | TRBV6-5 | . | TGTGCCAGCCTCCTAAGGGCAGCCTACGAGCAGTACTTC | CASLLRAAYEQYF
once | TRBJ1-1 | TRBV6-1 | . | TGTGCCAGCAGTGATAGATGGAAGGCCACTGAAGCTTTCTTT | CASSDRWKATEAFF
few | TRBJ1-5 | TRBV19 | . | TGTGCCAGTAGTATCGGAAATCAGCCCCAGCATTTT | CASSIGNQPQHF
. | TRBJ1-2 | TRBV24-1 | . | TGTGCCATCGGGGCAGAGAACTATGGCTACACCTTC | CAIGAENYGYTF
. | TRBJ1-1 | TRBV5-4 | . | TGTGCCAGCAGACCGGCCCGGGGCACTGAAGCTTTCTTT | CASRPARGTEAFF
few | TRBJ2-1 | TRBV9 | . | TGTGCCAGCAGCGTAGATGGCTCCTACAATGAGCAGTTCTTC | CASSVDGSYNEQFF
. | TRBJ2-1 | TRBV27 | TRBD2 | TGTGCCAGCAGTCCTCCTACGGCCGGGGGGGGACGATTTAATGAGCAGTTCTTC | CASSPPTAGGGRFNEQFF
. | TRBJ2-1 | TRBV9 | TRBD2 | TGTGCCAGCAGCGTAGGCGGGACTAGCGGCGGCCAGGAGCAGTTCTTC | CASSVGGTSGGQEQFF
. | TRBJ1-1 | TRBV5-4 | . | TGTGCCAGCAGCTTAGGAGGACAGAGGAACACTGAAGCTTTCTTT | CASSLGGQRNTEAFF
. | TRBJ2-3 | TRBV11-3 | . | TGTGCCAGCAGCTTAGGCCTTACACCGGGACTGAGCACAGATACGCAGTATTTT | CASSLGLTPGLSTDTQYF
once | TRBJ1-3 | TRBV3-1/TRBV3-2 | . | TGTGCCAGCAGCCAAGGAGAACGGGTTAGAAACACCATATATTTT | CASSQGERVRNTIYF
. | TRBJ2-7 | TRBV13 | . | TGTGCCAGCAGCTTAGAGGGGACACGTCTGTCGGGCTACGAGCAGTACTTC | CASSLEGTRLSGYEQYF
. | TRBJ1-5 | TRBV7-3 | TRBD1 | TGTGCCAGCAGCTGGGACAGAGCTCAGCCCCAGCATTTT | CASSWDRAQPQHF
. | TRBJ2-3 | TRBV29-1 | . | TGCAGCTCAAGGATGGGTAGCACAGATACGCAGTATTTT | CSSRMGSTDTQYF
. | TRBJ2-7 | TRBV24-1 | . | TGTGCCACCAGTGGGGGGGACAACTACGAGCAGTACTTC | CATSGGDNYEQYF
once | TRBJ2-1 | TRBV6-5 | TRBD2 | TGTGCCAGCACCAGGACTAGCGGGAGAGTGGATGAGCAGTTCTTC | CASTRTSGRVDEQFF
once | TRBJ1-6 | TRBV27 | . | TGTGCCAGCAGTTTAGCAGGGTCACCCCTCCACTTT | CASSLAGSPLHF
. | TRBJ1-2 | TRBV9 | . | TGTGCCAGCAGCCCATGGGTCGGGAAAGGCTACACCTTC | CASSPWVGKGYTF
. | TRBJ1-1 | TRBV28 | . | TGTGCCAGCAGGACGTCAGGCCCGGACACTGAAGCTTTCTTT | CASRTSGPDTEAFF
once | TRBJ2-4 | TRBV5-5 | TRBD2 | TGTGCCAGCAGCTTTACGGGGACTAGCGGGATAGCCAAAAACATTCAGTACTTC | CASSFTGTSGIAKNIQYF
. | TRBJ2-7 | TRBV10-3 | TRBD2 | TGTGCCATCAGTGGACTAGCGGGAGGGGGCATAGACGAGCAGTACTTC | CAISGLAGGGIDEQYF
. | TRBJ1-5 | TRBV7-8 | TRBD1 | TGTGCCAGCAGCGTACGGACAGGGGCTGTGGGTCAGCCCCAGCATTTT | CASSVRTGAVGQPQHF
few | TRBJ2-4 | TRBV2 | . | TGTGCCAGCAGTGAGGACACTAGGGACATTCAGTACTTC | CASSEDTRDIQYF
. | TRBJ2-1 | TRBV11-2 | TRBD2 | TGTGCCAGCGTACCGTCCGGGGGGGCAAATGAGCAGTTCTTC | CASVPSGGANEQFF
. | TRBJ1-5 | TRBV19 | TRBD1 | TGTGCCACTATAGGACAGGGCAATCAGCCCCAGCATTTT | CATIGQGNQPQHF
. | TRBJ1-2 | TRBV5-1 | . | TGCGCCAGCAGCCTAACCAGGGGAACGCCCTATGGCTACACCTTC | CASSLTRGTPYGYTF
few | TRBJ1-1 | TRBV23-1 | . | TGCGCCAGCAGTCAATCTTTATCGGGGGACACTGAAGCTTTCTTT | CASSQSLSGDTEAFF
. | TRBJ1-6 | TRBV15 | . | TGTGCCACCAGCAGAGATCGCTTGGGGAGCTCCTATAATTCACCCCTCCACTTT | CATSRDRLGSSYNSPLHF
. | TRBJ2-1 | TRBV11-3 | . | TGTGCCAGCAGCCCAGGCGTCACTGACAATGAGCAGTTCTTC | CASSPGVTDNEQFF
. | TRBJ1-5 | TRBV18 | TRBD1 | TGTGCCAGCTCGGGGACAGGGGGGTATAATCAGCCCCAGCATTTT | CASSGTGGYNQPQHF
once | TRBJ1-3 | TRBV15 | . | TGTGCCACCAGCAGGAGAAGACAGGTCTCTGGAAACACCATATATTTT | CATSRRRQVSGNTIYF
. | TRBJ2-4 | TRBV5-8 | . | TGTGCCAGCAGCTTGTGGGCGGGCGCCAAAAACATTCAGTACTTC | CASSLWAGAKNIQYF
few | TRBJ2-2 | TRBV5-1 | . | TGCGCCAGCAGCTTGGTGGGACCTTACACCGGGGAGCTGTTTTTT | CASSLVGPYTGELFF
. | TRBJ2-5 | TRBV5-4 | . | TGTGCCAGCAGCTTGGCCGGTGGGTACCAAGAGACCCAGTACTTC | CASSLAGGYQETQYF
. | TRBJ1-1 | TRBV6-5 | . | TGTGCCAGCAGAGCAAGGGGGTTGAACACTGAAGCTTTCTTT | CASRARGLNTEAFF
. | TRBJ1-3 | TRBV5-4 | . | TGTGCCAGCAGCCGGGGTATGGAGTCAGTTTCTGGAAACACCATATATTTT | CASSRGMESVSGNTIYF
. | TRBJ2-7 | TRBV29-1 | TRBD2 | TGCAGCGTTGAAGGGGTGGGAGGGCCCGAAGGCGAGCAGTACTTC | CSVEGVGGPEGEQYF
. | TRBJ1-1 | TRBV30 | . | TGTGCCTGGAGTGGTTGGGATTTGAACACTGAAGCTTTCTTT | CAWSGWDLNTEAFF
. | TRBJ1-1 | TRBV20-1 | TRBD1 | TGCAGTGCTAGTCTGCCAGGGGGGTGGACTGAAGCTTTCTTT | CSASLPGGWTEAFF
. | TRBJ1-1 | TRBV7-2 | . | TGTGCCAGCAGCTTAGTTAGGGGGACCACTGAAGCTTTCTTT | CASSLVRGTTEAFF
. | TRBJ1-1 | TRBV24-1 | . | TGTGCCACCAGTGATACCGCCCGGGGTAACACTGAAGCTTTCTTT | CATSDTARGNTEAFF
. | TRBJ2-1 | TRBV7-2 | TRBD2 | TGTGCCAGCCAAGCGACTAGCGGGAGGAGTGAGCAGTTCTTC | CASQATSGRSEQFF
. | TRBJ1-6 | TRBV5-1 | . | TGCGCCAGCAGCTTCGGGGGGTTAGAGAATTCACCCCTCCACTTT | CASSFGGLENSPLHF
. | TRBJ1-1 | TRBV5-1 | TRBD1 | TGCGCCAGCAGCCCGGGGACAGGGCGCCCTGAAGCTTTCTTT | CASSPGTGRPEAFF
. | TRBJ2-2 | TRBV9 | . | TGTGCCAGCAGCGTAGGGACAGTGAACACCGGGGAGCTGTTTTTT | CASSVGTVNTGELFF
. | TRBJ1-3 | TRBV27 | . | TGTGCCAGCAGTTCCCGGGACGGTGGAGACACCATATATTTT | CASSSRDGGDTIYF
. | TRBJ1-6 | TRBV7-2 | TRBD1 | TGTGCCAGCAGCCCCCGACAGGGTTCTAATTCACCCCTCCACTTT | CASSPRQGSNSPLHF
. | TRBJ1-1 | TRBV3-1/TRBV3-2 | . | TGTGCCAGCAGCCAAGGGCCGAACACTGAAGCTTTCTTT | CASSQGPNTEAFF
. | TRBJ1-2 | TRBV10-3 | . | TGTGCCACCAAGGGGTTGACTGGCTACACCTTC | CATKGLTGYTF
few | TRBJ1-3 | TRBV5-5 | . | TGTGCCAGCAGTTTGGGAACAGGGATGGGTGGAAACACCATATATTTT | CASSLGTGMGGNTIYF